This TCR beta chain appears in the sequencing data of a study of T-cell reconstitution after alpha-beta-depleted transplantation in children. General observations from the study: There were reportedly several hundred expanded graft clones from which alpha-beta T cells came about two months after transplant.

V was pared by 3 bases and J by 3 bases, with 14 bases between. The germline V gene has CDR1 DFQATT and CDR2 SNEGSKA (reference sequence). The CDR3 has 14 residues. The authors prepared the TCRbeta library with unique molecular identifiers. TCRdb re-called the PCR reads with MiXCR, one entry per CDR3 protein. The profile shows around 490,000 distinct CDR3 sequences, roughly 10% of them singletons. In the case of this clonotype: Its antigen remains unidentified.

The rearrangement joins TRBV20-1 to TRBJ1-2; D is uncertain. The sample here was PBMCs, mostly from graft donor cells, taken 180 days after TCRalphabeta/CD19-depleted stem cell transplant. The receptor was derived from a female patient aged 2 to 10 who had a stem cell transplant for aplastic anemia, so the T cells may come from the graft donor. The CDR3 is CSASASGSDYGYTF. DNA for the CDR3: TGCAGTGCTAGCGCTTCGGGCTCCGACTATGGCTACACCTTC.